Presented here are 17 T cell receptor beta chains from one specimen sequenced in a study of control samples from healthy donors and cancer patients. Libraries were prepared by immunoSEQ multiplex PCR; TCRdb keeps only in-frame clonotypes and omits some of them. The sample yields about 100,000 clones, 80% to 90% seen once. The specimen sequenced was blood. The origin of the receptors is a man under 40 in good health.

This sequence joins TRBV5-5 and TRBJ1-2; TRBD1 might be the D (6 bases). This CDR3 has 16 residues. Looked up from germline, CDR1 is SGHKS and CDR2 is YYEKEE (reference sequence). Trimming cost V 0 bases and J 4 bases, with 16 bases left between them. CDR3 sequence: CASSLGTAGAGYGYTF. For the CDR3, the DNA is TGTGCCAGCAGCTTGGGAACGGCAGGGGCTGGCTATGGCTACACCTTC.

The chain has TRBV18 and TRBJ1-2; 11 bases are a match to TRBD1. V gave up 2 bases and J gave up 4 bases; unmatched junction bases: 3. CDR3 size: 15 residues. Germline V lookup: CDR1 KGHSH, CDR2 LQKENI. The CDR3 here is CASSPADRGLYGYTF. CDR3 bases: TGTGCCAGCTCACCAGCGGACAGGGGGCTCTATGGCTACACCTTC.

The CDR3 DNA reads as TGTGCCAGCTCAACGGGCAATAATTCACCCCTCCACTTT. Its protein is CASSTGNNSPLHF. J is TRBJ1-6 and V is TRBV28; no clear D gene. This CDR3 comprises 13 residues. Trimming shortened V by 8 bases and J by 5 bases, and 10 bases separated the two germline ends. CDR1 is MDHEN and CDR2 is SYDVKM in the germline V gene.

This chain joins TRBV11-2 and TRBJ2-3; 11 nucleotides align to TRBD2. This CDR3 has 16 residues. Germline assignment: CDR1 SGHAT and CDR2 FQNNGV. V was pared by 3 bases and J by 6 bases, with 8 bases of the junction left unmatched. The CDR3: CASSFSLAGGTDTQYF. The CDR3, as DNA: TGTGCCAGCAGCTTCTCCCTAGCGGGGGGAACGGATACGCAGTATTTT.

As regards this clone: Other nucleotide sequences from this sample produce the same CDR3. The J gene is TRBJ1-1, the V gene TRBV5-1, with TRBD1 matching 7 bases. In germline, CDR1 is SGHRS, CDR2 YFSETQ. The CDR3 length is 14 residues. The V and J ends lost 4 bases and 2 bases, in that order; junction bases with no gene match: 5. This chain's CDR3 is CASSLGTANTEAFF. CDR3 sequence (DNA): TGCGCCAGCAGCCTAGGGACAGCAAACACTGAAGCTTTCTTT.

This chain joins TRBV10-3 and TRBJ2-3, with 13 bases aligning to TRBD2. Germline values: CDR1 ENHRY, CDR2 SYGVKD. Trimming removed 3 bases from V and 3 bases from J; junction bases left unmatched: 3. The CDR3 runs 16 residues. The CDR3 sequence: CAISDRTSGRTDTQYF. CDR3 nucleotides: TGTGCCATCAGTGATAGGACTAGCGGGAGAACAGATACGCAGTATTTT.

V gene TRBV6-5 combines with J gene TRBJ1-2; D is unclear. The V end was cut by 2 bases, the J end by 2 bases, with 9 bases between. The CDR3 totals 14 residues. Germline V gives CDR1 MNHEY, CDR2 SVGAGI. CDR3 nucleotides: TGTGCCAGCAGTTACGAGAGGAGGAACTATGGCTACACCTTC. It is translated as CASSYERRNYGYTF.

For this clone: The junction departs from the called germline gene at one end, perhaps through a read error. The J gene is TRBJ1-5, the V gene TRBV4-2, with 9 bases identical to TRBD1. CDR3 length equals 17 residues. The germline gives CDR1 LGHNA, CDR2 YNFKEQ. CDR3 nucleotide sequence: TGTGCCAGCAGCCAGCCAGGGACAGGGTATAGCAATCAGTCCCAGCATTTT. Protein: CASSQPGTGYSNQSQHF.

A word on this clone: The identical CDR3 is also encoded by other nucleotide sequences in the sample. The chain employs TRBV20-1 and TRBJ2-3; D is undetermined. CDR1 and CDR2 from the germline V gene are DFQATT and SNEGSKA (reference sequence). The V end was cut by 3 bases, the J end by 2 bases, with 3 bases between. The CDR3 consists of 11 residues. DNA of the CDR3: TGCAGTGCTAGCCACACAGATACGCAGTATTTT. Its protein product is CSASHTDTQYF.

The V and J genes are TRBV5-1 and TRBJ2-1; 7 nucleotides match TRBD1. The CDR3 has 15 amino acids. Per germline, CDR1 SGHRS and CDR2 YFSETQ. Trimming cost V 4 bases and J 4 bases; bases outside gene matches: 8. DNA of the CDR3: TGCGCCAGCAGCCAACAACCGGGACAGTACAATGAGCAGTTCTTC. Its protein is CASSQQPGQYNEQFF.

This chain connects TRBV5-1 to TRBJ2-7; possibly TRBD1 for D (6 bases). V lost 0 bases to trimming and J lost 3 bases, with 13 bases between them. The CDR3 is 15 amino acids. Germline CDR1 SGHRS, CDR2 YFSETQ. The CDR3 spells CASSLGGRGNYEQYV. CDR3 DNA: TGCGCCAGCAGCTTGGGAGGCAGGGGAAACTACGAGCAGTACGTC.

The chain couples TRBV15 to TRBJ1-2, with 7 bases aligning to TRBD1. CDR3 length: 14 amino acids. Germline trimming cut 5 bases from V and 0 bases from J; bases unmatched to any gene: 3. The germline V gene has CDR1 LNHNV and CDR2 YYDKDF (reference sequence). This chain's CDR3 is CATSRRGANYGYTF. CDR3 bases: TGTGCCACCAGCCGCAGGGGGGCTAACTATGGCTACACCTTC.

In nucleotides, the CDR3 is TGCGCCAGCAGCCCGAATGGACAGGGCTCGTACAATGAGCAGTTCTTC. The encoded protein is CASSPNGQGSYNEQFF. The V and J genes are TRBV5-1 and TRBJ2-1; 8 nucleotides agree with TRBD1. This CDR3 comprises 16 residues. Germline loops: CDR1 SGHRS, CDR2 YFSETQ. V shed 4 bases and J 4 bases; nucleotides not matched to a gene: 10. The full variable domain, in which reference TRBV5-1 and TRBJ2-1 provide the parts outside the CDR3, is KAGVTQTPRYLIKTRGQQVTLSCSPISGHRSVSWYQQTPGQGLQFLFEYFSETQRNKGNFPGRFSGRQFSNSRSEMNVSTLELGDSALYLCASSPNGQGSYNEQFFGPGTRLTVL.

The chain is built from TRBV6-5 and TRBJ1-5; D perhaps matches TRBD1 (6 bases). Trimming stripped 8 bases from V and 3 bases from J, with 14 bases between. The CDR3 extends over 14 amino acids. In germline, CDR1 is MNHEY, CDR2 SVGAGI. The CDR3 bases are TGTGCCAGCTGGGGGGGCCTTGACAATCAGCCCCAGCATTTT. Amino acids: CASWGGLDNQPQHF.

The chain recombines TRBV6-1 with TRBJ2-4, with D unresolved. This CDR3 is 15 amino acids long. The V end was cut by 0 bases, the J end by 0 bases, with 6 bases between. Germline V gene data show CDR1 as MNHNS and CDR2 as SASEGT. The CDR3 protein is CASSEAALAKNIQYF. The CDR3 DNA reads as TGTGCCAGCAGTGAAGCTGCGCTAGCCAAAAACATTCAGTACTTC.

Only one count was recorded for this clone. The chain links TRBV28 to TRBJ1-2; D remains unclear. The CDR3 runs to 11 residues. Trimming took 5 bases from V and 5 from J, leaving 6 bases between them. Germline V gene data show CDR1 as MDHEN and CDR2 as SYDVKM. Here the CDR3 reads CASSLLYGYTF. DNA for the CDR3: TGTGCCAGCAGTCTATTATATGGCTACACCTTC.

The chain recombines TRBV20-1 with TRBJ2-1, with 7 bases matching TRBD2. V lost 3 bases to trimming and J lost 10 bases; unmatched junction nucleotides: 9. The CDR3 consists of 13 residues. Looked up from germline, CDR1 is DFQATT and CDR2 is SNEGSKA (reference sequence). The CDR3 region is CSASLAAWEEQFF. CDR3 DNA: TGCAGTGCTAGTCTAGCGGCCTGGGAGGAGCAGTTCTTC.